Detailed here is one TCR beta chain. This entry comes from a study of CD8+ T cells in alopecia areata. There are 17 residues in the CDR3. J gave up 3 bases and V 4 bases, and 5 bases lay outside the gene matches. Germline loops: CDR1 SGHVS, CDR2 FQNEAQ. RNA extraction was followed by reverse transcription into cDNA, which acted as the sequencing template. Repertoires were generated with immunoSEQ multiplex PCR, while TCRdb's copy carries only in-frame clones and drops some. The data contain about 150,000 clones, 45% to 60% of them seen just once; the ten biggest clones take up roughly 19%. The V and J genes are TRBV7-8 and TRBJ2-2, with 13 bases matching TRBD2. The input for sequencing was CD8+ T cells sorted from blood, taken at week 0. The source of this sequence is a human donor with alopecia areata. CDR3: CASSSGTSGEYTGELFF. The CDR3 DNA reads TGTGCCAGCAGCTCCGGGACTAGCGGGGAATACACCGGGGAGCTGTTTTTT.